The 23 T cell receptor beta chains in this list originate from one sample, sequenced in a study of blood T cell repertoires in COVID-19. Method: immunoSEQ multiplex PCR; TCRdb's copy keeps in-frame clones and lacks some. The data show around 31,000 clones, 80% to 90% seen once. The sample comprised peripheral blood. All receptors come from a man of 80 years or more with acute or convalescent COVID-19.

The chain joins TRBV7-9 to TRBJ2-5; 12 positions agree with TRBD1. Germline V lookup: CDR1 SEHNR, CDR2 FQNEAQ (reference sequence). The CDR3 length is 16 residues. J gave up 4 bases and V 5 bases, and 8 bases lay outside the gene matches. CDR3 bases: TGTGCCAGCAGCACCGGGACAGGGGGCGCGGGAGAGACCCAGTACTTC. This gives the protein CASSTGTGGAGETQYF.

This sequence joins TRBV5-1 and TRBJ1-1; D call uncertain. Deletions cut 4 bases from V and 2 bases from J, with 12 bases between. From germline, CDR1 is SGHRS and CDR2 YFSETQ. CDR3 length: 14 amino acids. CDR3 coding DNA: TGCGCCAGCAGCCCAGAAAACACCAACACTGAAGCTTTCTTT. It yields the protein CASSPENTNTEAFF.

This chain connects TRBV27 to TRBJ1-6; 7 positions match TRBD1. This CDR3 contains 20 residues. Germline lookup yields CDR1 MNHEY and CDR2 SMNVEV (reference sequence). The ends lost 5 bases at V and 0 bases at J; junction bases unmatched: 16. The CDR3 region is CASSLYRGTYTSSYNSPLHF. CDR3 in DNA: TGTGCCAGCAGTCTATACAGGGGAACCTATACCAGCTCCTATAATTCACCCCTCCACTTT.

As for this clone: The sample carries other DNA sequences with the same CDR3. This chain links TRBV19 with TRBJ1-5, with no clear D. V lost 4 bases and J 3 bases, leaving 7 bases between the germline ends. The germline CDR1 and CDR2 sequences are LNHDA and SQIVND (reference sequence). CDR3 length equals 13 residues. CDR3 loop: CASSRSSNQPQHF. CDR3 bases: TGTGCCAGTAGTAGGAGCTCCAATCAGCCCCAGCATTTT.

The gene calls are TRBV10-3 and TRBJ2-5; D might be TRBD1 (6 bases). Germline V gene sequence: CDR1 ENHRY, CDR2 SYGVKD. The CDR3 sequence is 16 residues long. Trimming shortened V by 4 bases and J by 4 bases, and 19 bases separated the two germline ends. CDR3 region: CAISGASQGGRETQYF. CDR3 in DNA: TGTGCCATCAGTGGCGCGTCACAGGGTGGGCGAGAGACCCAGTACTTC.

The chain joins TRBV2 to TRBJ1-5; 9 bases are a match to TRBD1. Germline V gives CDR1 SNHLY, CDR2 FYNNEI. This CDR3 has 15 residues. The V gene end was trimmed by 5 bases and the J gene end by 5 bases; junction bases not matched to a gene: 7. The CDR3 sequence: CASSKRRTGDQPQHF. CDR3 DNA sequence: TGTGCCAGCAGTAAACGTAGGACAGGGGATCAGCCCCAGCATTTT.

The rearrangement uses TRBV18 and TRBJ1-2; no reliable D call. CDR3 length equals 12 residues. The germline CDR1 and CDR2 sequences are KGHSH and LQKENI. The germline V and J ends were trimmed by 3 bases and 8 bases, with 10 bases remaining between them. CDR3 residues: CASSPDKWGYTF. For the CDR3, the DNA is TGTGCCAGCTCACCCGACAAATGGGGCTACACCTTC.

Points on this clone: The junction and the germline gene differ at one end; a read error may be behind it. This sequence joins TRBV4-1 and TRBJ2-3, with D possibly TRBD2 on 6 matching bases. There are 15 residues in the CDR3. Germline loops: CDR1 MGHRA, CDR2 YSYEKL. In DNA, the CDR3 is TGCGCCAGCACCCAAGCGGGTCGGGGCACAGATACGCAGTATTTT. Translation gives CASTQAGRGTDTQYF.

V is TRBV7-2 and J is TRBJ2-7, with 7 positions matching TRBD1. The CDR3 is made up of 14 amino acids. J lost 3 bases, V lost 4 bases, and 6 bases had no gene match. Germline CDR1 reads SGHTA; CDR2 reads FQGNSA. The DNA of the CDR3 is TGTGCCAGCAGCTCTACAGGGGTTCTCTACGAGCAGTACTTC. As protein: CASSSTGVLYEQYF.

The chain joins TRBV4-1 to TRBJ2-3; TRBD2 matches 7 bases. The CDR3 totals 15 residues. The germline CDR1 and CDR2 sequences are MGHRA and YSYEKL. V shed 1 base, J shed 6 bases, and the junction held 7 bases outside the gene matches. CDR3 amino acids: CASSQGSGAWDTQYF. The CDR3, as DNA: TGCGCCAGCAGCCAAGGGAGCGGGGCTTGGGATACGCAGTATTTT.

DNA of the CDR3: TGTGCCAGCATAGAAAGGGGTTCCAGCTACAATGAGCAGTTCTTC. Translating it yields CASIERGSSYNEQFF. This chain links TRBV28 with TRBJ2-1; perhaps TRBD1 as D (5 bases). V was pared by 7 bases and J by 3 bases, with 16 bases between. The CDR3 loop spans 15 amino acids. The germline V gene encodes CDR1 MDHEN and CDR2 SYDVKM.

The V and J genes are TRBV7-3 and TRBJ2-3, with D tentatively TRBD2 (6 bases). The V gene's germline CDR1 is SGHTA and CDR2 FQGTGA. Trimming shortened V by 4 bases and J by 9 bases, and 14 bases separated the two germline ends. This CDR3 has 13 residues. Here the CDR3 reads CASSSGVWSTQYF. Here the CDR3 DNA reads TGTGCCAGCAGCTCGGGGGTGTGGTCAACGCAGTATTTT.

The chain has TRBV19 and TRBJ2-1; 15 nucleotides agree with TRBD2. V lost 6 bases, J lost 4 bases, and 10 bases stayed unmatched. CDR1 is LNHDA and CDR2 is SQIVND in the germline V gene (reference sequence). The CDR3 runs 18 residues. DNA of the CDR3: TGTGCCAGTAGCGACCCGGGGACTAGCGGGGGGCCGTACAATGAGCAGTTCTTC. Amino acid sequence: CASSDPGTSGGPYNEQFF.

The chain carries TRBV19 and TRBJ2-3; 11 positions agree with TRBD2. V trimming: 5 bases; J trimming: 2 bases; junction bases outside the gene matches: 3. The length of the CDR3 is 15 residues. Per the germline V gene, CDR1 is LNHDA and CDR2 is SQIVND (reference sequence). The CDR3 DNA reads as TGTGCCAGTAGTGTGACTAGCGGGGTCACAGATACGCAGTATTTT. This codes for CASSVTSGVTDTQYF.

The chain joins TRBV7-8 to TRBJ1-5, with D hard to call. The CDR3 runs to 14 residues. CDR1 is SGHVS and CDR2 is FQNEAQ in the germline V gene. The ends were cut back, 5 bases at V and 1 base at J, with 9 bases in the middle. CDR3 residues: CASSHGNSNQPQHF. The CDR3 DNA reads TGTGCCAGCAGCCACGGGAACAGCAATCAGCCCCAGCATTTT. The full variable domain, in which reference TRBV7-8 and TRBJ1-5 provide the parts outside the CDR3, is GAGVSQSPRYKVAKRGQDVALRCDPISGHVSLFWYQQALGQGPEFLTYFQNEAQLDKSGLPSDRFFAERPEGSVSTLKIQRTQQEDSAVYLCASSHGNSNQPQHFGDGTRLSIL.

CDR3 amino acids: CASRRLGVNEKLFF. The CDR3 nucleotides read TGTGCCAGCAGGAGGTTAGGAGTAAATGAAAAACTGTTTTTT. The chain links TRBV6-5 to TRBJ1-4, with D unresolved. Deletions cut 6 bases from V and 5 bases from J, with 13 bases between. Germline V lookup: CDR1 MNHEY, CDR2 SVGAGI. The CDR3 has 14 residues.

V is TRBV5-1 and J is TRBJ2-2, with D perhaps matching TRBD1 (5 bases). The CDR3 length is 13 residues. The germline V gene encodes CDR1 SGHRS and CDR2 YFSETQ. Trimming removed 5 bases from V and 1 base from J, with 6 bases in between. In DNA, the CDR3 is TGCGCCAGCAGTACAGGGAACACCGGGGAGCTGTTTTTT. It codes for CASSTGNTGELFF.

V and J are TRBV19 and TRBJ1-2; 9 bases match TRBD1. Losses at the gene ends were 10 bases for V and 8 bases for J; bases not matched to a gene: 11. CDR1 LNHDA and CDR2 SQIVND come from the germline V gene (reference sequence). CDR3 length: 13 amino acids. The chain's CDR3 is CAISSTGGRGYTF. CDR3 sequence (DNA): TGTGCCATCTCTTCGACAGGGGGTCGAGGCTACACCTTC.

This chain uses TRBV28 with TRBJ2-3; 9 nucleotides match TRBD2. Germline loops: CDR1 MDHEN, CDR2 SYDVKM. Unmatched junction bases numbered 6, after V lost 6 bases and J lost 2 bases. The CDR3 extends over 15 amino acids. The CDR3 spells CASSLTSGNTDTQYF. The CDR3 nucleotides are TGTGCCAGCAGCCTGACTAGCGGAAACACAGATACGCAGTATTTT.

The J gene is TRBJ2-1, the V gene TRBV6-4, with D possibly matching TRBD1 (6 bases). Trimming removed 2 bases at V and 1 base at J, with 9 bases between. In germline, CDR1 is MRHNA, CDR2 SNTAGT. This CDR3 is built from 15 residues. The CDR3 loop is CASSDTDSSYNEQFF. The DNA for the CDR3 is TGTGCCAGCAGTGACACGGACAGTTCCTACAATGAGCAGTTCTTC.

The chain has TRBV18 and TRBJ2-1, with D tentatively TRBD1 (5 bases). Trimming took 5 bases from V and 5 from J, leaving 13 bases between them. The CDR3 covers 14 residues. Germline values: CDR1 KGHSH, CDR2 LQKENI. In DNA form, the CDR3 reads TGTGCCAGCTCATCGTATCAGGGCGACAATGAGCAGTTCTTC. Translated, it gives CASSSYQGDNEQFF.

The rearrangement joins TRBV7-6 to TRBJ2-7; the match to TRBD2 covers 8 bases. V shed 1 base and J 1 base; nucleotides not matched to a gene: 6. Germline CDR1 reads SGHVS; CDR2 reads FNYEAQ. The CDR3 loop spans 16 amino acids. CDR3 DNA: TGTGCCAGCAGCTTAGATACGGGGGGGATGTCCTACGAGCAGTACTTC. Protein product: CASSLDTGGMSYEQYF.

This chain uses TRBV7-2 with TRBJ1-5, with a weak D call TRBD1 (5 bases). The CDR3 is 12 residues long. The germline CDR1 and CDR2 sequences are SGHTA and FQGNSA. The ends were cut back, 4 bases at V and 9 bases at J, with 10 bases in the middle. CDR3 amino acids: CASSSPGGPQHF. In nucleotides, the CDR3 is TGTGCCAGCAGCTCGCCGGGGGGGCCCCAGCATTTT. Looking up the rest from reference TRBV7-2 and TRBJ1-5 gives the full variable domain: GAGVSQSPSNKVTEKGKDVELRCDPISGHTALYWYRQSLGQGLEFLIYFQGNSAPDKSGLPSDRFSAERTGGSVSTLTIQRTQQEDSAVYLCASSSPGGPQHFGDGTRLSIL.